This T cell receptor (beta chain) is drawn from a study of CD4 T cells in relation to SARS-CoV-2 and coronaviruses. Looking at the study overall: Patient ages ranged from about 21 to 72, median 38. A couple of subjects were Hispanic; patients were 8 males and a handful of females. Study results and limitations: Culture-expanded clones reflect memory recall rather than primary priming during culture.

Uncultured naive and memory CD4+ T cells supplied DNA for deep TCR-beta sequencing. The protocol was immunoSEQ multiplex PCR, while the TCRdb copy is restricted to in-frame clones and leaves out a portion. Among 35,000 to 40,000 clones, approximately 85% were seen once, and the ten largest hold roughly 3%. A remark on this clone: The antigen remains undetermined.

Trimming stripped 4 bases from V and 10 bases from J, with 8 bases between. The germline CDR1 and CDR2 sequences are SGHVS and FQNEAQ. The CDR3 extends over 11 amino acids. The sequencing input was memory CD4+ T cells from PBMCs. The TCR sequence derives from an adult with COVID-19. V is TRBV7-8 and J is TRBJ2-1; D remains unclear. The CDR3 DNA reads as TGTGCCAGCAGCTCGTACTCGGAGCAGTTCTTC. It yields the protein CASSSYSEQFF.